The T cell receptor (beta chain) described here comes from a study of cytomegalovirus exposure and HLA in healthy donors. Points from the study as a whole: Excluded: some indistinguishable V segments such as TRBV6-2 and TRBV6-3. According to a later analysis, donors in an Asian-associated ancestry cluster reportedly had fewer N-insertions than the approximately 670-donor mean. An assumption of roughly uniform sequencing depth across donors underlay the presence/absence analyses.

Germline values: CDR1 SGHNT, CDR2 YENEEA. V lost 6 bases and J lost 5; bases outside the gene matches: 5. CDR3 length: 13 amino acids. With regard to this clone: The antigen is unknown.

The PCR contained 60 Vbeta and 13 Jbeta primers. Produced via immunoSEQ multiplex PCR; TCRdb's table is partial and in-frame only. The sample shows about 120,000 clones, approximately 8% of them seen only once. V is TRBV11-3 and J is TRBJ2-7, with 9 bases lining up with TRBD2. Sequencing input: PBMCs. This clonotype was sampled from a woman aged 40 to 49 in good health and CMV-seropositive. The CDR3 reads CASSSLAGNEQYF. CDR3 nucleotides: TGTGCCAGCAGTTCTCTAGCGGGGAACGAGCAGTACTTC.